One and the same sample provided the 4 T cell receptor beta chains below, sequenced in a study of T cell responses to AZD1222 COVID-19 vaccine. Repertoires were generated with immunoSEQ multiplex PCR, while TCRdb's copy carries only in-frame clones and drops some. The table shows about 110,000 clones, with around 87% occurring only once. The material sequenced was peripheral blood, taken on day 0 of AZD1222 vaccination. Receptors originate from an adult in good health.

The chain uses TRBV6-2 or TRBV6-3 and TRBJ2-7; D gene ambiguous. V gave up 2 bases and J gave up 3 bases, with 8 bases separating them. The CDR3 totals 13 residues. Per the germline V gene, CDR1 is MNHEY and CDR2 is SVGEGT. CDR3 amino acids: CASSYAPDYEQYF. In nucleotides, the CDR3 is TGTGCCAGCAGTTACGCCCCAGACTACGAGCAGTACTTC.

The chain carries TRBV5-1 and TRBJ2-5; D unclear. Germline-derived CDR1 and CDR2 are SGHRS and YFSETQ. The germline V and J ends were trimmed by 0 bases and 1 base, with 7 bases remaining between them. The CDR3 has 14 residues. The chain's CDR3 is CASSLVPAQETQYF. In nucleotides, the CDR3 is TGCGCCAGCAGCTTGGTTCCGGCCCAAGAGACCCAGTACTTC.

The J gene is TRBJ1-3, the V gene TRBV19; tentatively, D is TRBD1 (6 bases). V lost 6 bases to trimming and J lost 0 bases, with 12 bases between them. The CDR3 totals 15 residues. Germline lookup yields CDR1 LNHDA and CDR2 SQIVND (reference sequence). CDR3 bases: TGTGCCAGTAGAATCGGACAGAGCTCTGGAAACACCATATATTTT. Translating gives CASRIGQSSGNTIYF.

This sequence joins TRBV29-1 and TRBJ1-1; D is undetermined. The CDR3 runs to 12 residues. V lost 4 bases and J lost 4, with 10 bases in between. Germline V CDR1 and CDR2: SQVTM, ANQGSEA. CDR3 sequence reads: CSVAGFGTEAFF. For the CDR3, the DNA is TGCAGCGTTGCGGGGTTTGGCACTGAAGCTTTCTTT.